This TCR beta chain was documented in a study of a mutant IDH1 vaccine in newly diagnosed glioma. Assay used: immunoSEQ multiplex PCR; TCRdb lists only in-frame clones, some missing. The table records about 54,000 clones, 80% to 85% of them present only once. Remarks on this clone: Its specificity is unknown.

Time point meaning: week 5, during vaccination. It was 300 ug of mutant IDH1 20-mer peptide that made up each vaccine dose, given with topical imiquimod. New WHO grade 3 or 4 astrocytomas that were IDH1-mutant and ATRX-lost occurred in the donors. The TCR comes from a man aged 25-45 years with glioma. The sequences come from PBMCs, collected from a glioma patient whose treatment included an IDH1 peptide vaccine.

CDR3 in amino acids: CASSRDRVGETQYF. DNA of the CDR3: TGTGCCAGCAGCCGAGACAGGGTGGGAGAGACCCAGTACTTC. This chain links TRBV7-8 with TRBJ2-5; 7 nucleotides agree with TRBD1. J lost 4 bases, V lost 5 bases, and 7 bases had no gene match. The CDR3 is made up of 14 amino acids. Germline CDR1 reads SGHVS; CDR2 reads FQNEAQ.